This entry lists 27 T cell receptor beta chains sequenced from one sample in a study of blood T cell repertoires in COVID-19. Profiling relied on immunoSEQ multiplex PCR, and the TCRdb table lists in-frame clones only, not all of them. The sample shows 200,000 to 250,000 clones, about 82% of them seen only once. Sequenced: peripheral blood. The receptors originated from a woman over 75 with acute or convalescent COVID-19.

The J gene is TRBJ2-7, the V gene TRBV11-3; 7 bases line up with TRBD1. V was clipped by 4 bases and J by 3 bases; unmatched bases: 3. This CDR3 spans 13 amino acids. CDR1 and CDR2 (germline): SGHNT, YENEEA. The CDR3 sequence is CASSSQGLYEQYF. CDR3 DNA sequence: TGTGCCAGCAGCTCACAGGGGCTCTACGAGCAGTACTTC.

Here the CDR3 reads CASSSLGTGVDEQYF. CDR3 DNA sequence: TGTGCCAGCAGCTCTCTAGGGACAGGGGTAGACGAGCAGTACTTC. The chain recombines TRBV7-9 with TRBJ2-7, with TRBD1 matching over 10 bases. V was clipped by 4 bases and J by 5 bases; unmatched bases: 8. Germline lookup yields CDR1 SEHNR and CDR2 FQNEAQ (reference sequence). This CDR3 is 15 amino acids long.

This chain connects TRBV19 to TRBJ1-4; 7 positions match TRBD1. This CDR3 has 15 residues. Trimming removed 5 bases from V and 4 bases from J; junction bases left unmatched: 7. From germline, CDR1 is LNHDA and CDR2 SQIVND (reference sequence). This chain's CDR3 is CASSVDRVYNEKLFF. The CDR3 DNA sequence: TGTGCCAGTAGTGTCGACAGGGTGTATAATGAAAAACTGTTTTTT.

This chain joins TRBV10-3 and TRBJ2-1; 14 bases agree with TRBD2. The CDR3 extends over 16 amino acids. Germline V gives CDR1 ENHRY, CDR2 SYGVKD. The V gene end was trimmed by 3 bases and the J gene end by 5 bases; junction bases not matched to a gene: 3. CDR3 sequence: CAISDQTSGGDNEQFF. CDR3 DNA sequence: TGTGCCATCAGTGACCAGACTAGCGGGGGGGACAATGAGCAGTTCTTC.

The V call is TRBV11-2, the J call TRBJ1-1, with D maybe TRBD1 (5 bases). Trimming removed 5 bases from V and 3 bases from J, with 19 bases in between. The CDR3 sequence is 16 residues long. Per germline, CDR1 SGHAT and CDR2 FQNNGV. CDR3 bases: TGTGCCAGCAGCGACCAGAGGGCCGGGGGGTACACTGAAGCTTTCTTT. This gives the protein CASSDQRAGGYTEAFF.

To note about this clone: Other nucleotide sequences from this sample produce the same CDR3. The chain recombines TRBV7-9 with TRBJ1-1; D is unclear. CDR3 length: 13 residues. Germline V gene data show CDR1 as SEHNR and CDR2 as FQNEAQ (reference sequence). With 0 bases removed from V and 5 bases from J, the gap between germline ends came to 7 bases. The CDR3 nucleotides read TGTGCCAGCAGCTTAGCGGCCGGGACTGAAGCTTTCTTT. This gives the protein CASSLAAGTEAFF.

The chain carries TRBV24-1 and TRBJ1-2; D unclear. Germline CDR1 and CDR2: KGHDR and SFDVKD. V lost 7 bases and J 1 base, leaving 12 bases between the germline ends. CDR3 length equals 14 residues. CDR3 loop: CATSGGGHNYGYTF. DNA for the CDR3: TGTGCCACCAGCGGCGGAGGGCATAACTATGGCTACACCTTC.

V usage is TRBV24-1 and J usage is TRBJ1-5; the D gene is possibly TRBD1 (6 bases). The CDR3 runs 14 residues. Germline assignment: CDR1 KGHDR and CDR2 SFDVKD. The V and J ends lost 6 bases and 4 bases respectively, with 12 bases between them. The CDR3 bases are TGTGCCACCAGTACCGACAGGACTAATCAGCCCCAGCATTTT. Translating gives CATSTDRTNQPQHF.

The gene calls are TRBV5-1 and TRBJ2-3; 14 bases line up with TRBD2. The CDR3 contains 17 residues. Losses at the gene ends were 4 bases for V and 4 bases for J; bases not matched to a gene: 8. Germline CDR1 reads SGHRS; CDR2 reads YFSETQ. CDR3 bases: TGCGCCAGCAGCGACGGACTAGCGGGAGGAATCGCAGATACGCAGTATTTT. Protein product: CASSDGLAGGIADTQYF.

The rearrangement uses TRBV2 and TRBJ2-5; D gene unclear. CDR1 and CDR2 from the germline V gene are SNHLY and FYNNEI. Between the trimmed V and J ends, which lost 8 bases and 5 bases, there was a span of 12 bases. CDR3 length equals 12 residues. The CDR3: CASPYLGETQYF. The CDR3 region has the DNA TGTGCCAGCCCTTACTTGGGCGAGACCCAGTACTTC.

This clone was observed a single time. V gene TRBV19 combines with J gene TRBJ1-4, with 7 bases fitting TRBD1. The CDR3 spans 16 residues. V shed 3 bases, J shed 0 bases, and the junction held 4 bases outside the gene matches. CDR1 is LNHDA and CDR2 is SQIVND in the germline V gene (reference sequence). In DNA, the CDR3 is TGTGCCAGTAGTATTGCAGGGGGGACAACTAATGAAAAACTGTTTTTT. As protein: CASSIAGGTTNEKLFF.

J is TRBJ2-6 and V is TRBV28; D is uncertain. Per germline, CDR1 MDHEN and CDR2 SYDVKM. Between the trimmed V and J ends, which lost 8 bases and 0 bases, there was a span of 11 bases. The CDR3 has 15 residues. The CDR3 DNA follows: TGTGCCAGCTTGACACCTACCTCTGGGGCCAACGTCCTGACTTTC. Protein product: CASLTPTSGANVLTF. The full variable domain, its missing parts supplied by reference TRBV28 and TRBJ2-6, is DVKVTQSSRYLVKRTGEKVFLECVQDMDHENMFWYRQDPGLGLRLIYFSYDVKMKEKGDIPEGYSVSREKKERFSLILESASTNQTSMYLCASLTPTSGANVLTFGAGSRLTVL.

This chain joins TRBV28 and TRBJ1-5; D is perhaps TRBD1 (6 bases). Per germline, CDR1 MDHEN and CDR2 SYDVKM. The CDR3 has 14 residues. Trimming removed 2 bases at V and 7 bases at J, with 12 bases between. The CDR3 is CASSLTGLEQPQHF. In nucleotides, the CDR3 is TGTGCCAGCAGTTTAACAGGGCTGGAACAGCCCCAGCATTTT.

CDR3 loop: CASRSTGTGATGELFF. CDR3 DNA: TGCGCCAGCAGATCCACCGGGACAGGGGCCACCGGGGAGCTGTTTTTT. The chain couples TRBV10-1 to TRBJ2-2; 10 positions match TRBD1. V shed 6 bases, J shed 4 bases, and the junction held 8 bases outside the gene matches. The CDR3 sequence is 16 residues long. Germline V gene sequence: CDR1 WNHNN, CDR2 SYGVQD (reference sequence).

The rearrangement uses TRBV10-3 and TRBJ1-6; 9 bases match TRBD1. The CDR3 covers 14 residues. In germline, CDR1 is ENHRY, CDR2 SYGVKD. Trimming removed 2 bases from V and 8 bases from J; junction bases left unmatched: 1. The CDR3 nucleotides read TGTGCCATCAGTGAGCGACAGGGGGATTCACCCCTCCACTTT. Protein sequence: CAISERQGDSPLHF.

The CDR3 reads CASSWAGQYF. DNA for the CDR3: TGTGCCAGCAGCTGGGCAGGACAGTACTTC. V is TRBV7-3 and J is TRBJ2-5; D not resolved. The CDR3 extends over 10 amino acids. Trimming took off 4 bases at V and 11 bases at J, with 8 bases between the two ends. CDR1 SGHTA and CDR2 FQGTGA come from the germline V gene. Looking up the rest from reference TRBV7-3 and TRBJ2-5 gives the full variable domain: GAGVSQTPSNKVTEKGKYVELRCDPISGHTALYWYRQSLGQGPEFLIYFQGTGAADDSGLPNDRFFAVRPEGSVSTLKIQRTERGDSAVYLCASSWAGQYFGPGTRLLVL.

A remark on this clone: Within the sample, other DNA sequences also encode this same CDR3. V and J are TRBV18 and TRBJ2-5; D might be TRBD2 (5 bases). CDR1 KGHSH and CDR2 LQKENI come from the germline V gene. The CDR3 is 13 amino acids. V dropped 2 bases and J dropped 2 bases, with 6 bases sitting between them. In DNA form, the CDR3 reads TGTGCCAGCTCACCAACGGGACAAGAGACCCAGTACTTC. It yields the protein CASSPTGQETQYF. Filled out from reference TRBV18 and TRBJ2-5, the complete variable domain reads NAGVMQNPRHLVRRRGQEARLRCSPMKGHSHVYWYRQLPEEGLKFMVYLQKENIIDESGMPKERFSAEFPKEGPSILRIQQVVRGDSAAYFCASSPTGQETQYFGPGTRLLVL.

The V call is TRBV7-3, the J call TRBJ2-1; 11 nucleotides line up with TRBD1. The CDR3 is 15 residues long. Germline values: CDR1 SGHTA, CDR2 FQGTGA. With V trimmed by 5 bases and J by 3 bases, 3 bases remained unmatched. CDR3 in DNA: TGTGCCAGCAGCCCAGGGACAGGGGGCTACAATGAGCAGTTCTTC. It encodes CASSPGTGGYNEQFF.

This chain links TRBV7-3 with TRBJ2-1; unclear D gene. The CDR3 has 12 residues. The V and J ends lost 5 bases and 10 bases respectively, with 12 bases between them. From germline, CDR1 is SGHTA and CDR2 FQGTGA. CDR3 DNA sequence: TGTGCCAGCAGCCTCGAGCTGGGCGAGCAGTTCTTC. Encoded protein: CASSLELGEQFF.

The V call is TRBV5-8, the J call TRBJ2-2; 7 bases align to TRBD1. CDR3 length equals 14 residues. The V gene's germline CDR1 is SGHTS and CDR2 YDEGEE. J gave up 1 base and V 7 bases, and 4 bases lay outside the gene matches. Written as DNA, the CDR3 is TGTGCCAGCCACAGGGGTAGGAACACCGGGGAGCTGTTTTTT. This codes for CASHRGRNTGELFF.

Note on this clone: Other nucleotide sequences from this sample produce the same CDR3. This sequence joins TRBV30 and TRBJ2-5; unclear D gene. In germline, CDR1 is GTSNPN, CDR2 SVGIG (reference sequence). V was shortened by 0 bases and J by 5 bases, with 4 bases between the two germline ends. This CDR3 spans 11 amino acids. CDR3 DNA sequence: TGTGCCTGGAGTGTTGGCGAGACCCAGTACTTC. Amino acids: CAWSVGETQYF.

This chain connects TRBV6-5 to TRBJ2-7; 10 nucleotides agree with TRBD1. V lost 2 bases to trimming and J lost 3 bases; unmatched junction nucleotides: 4. The germline V gene has CDR1 MNHEY and CDR2 SVGAGI. The CDR3 has 15 amino acids. CDR3 sequence reads: CASSYDGDRGYEQYF. In nucleotides, the CDR3 is TGTGCCAGCAGTTACGATGGGGACAGGGGCTACGAGCAGTACTTC.

In nucleotides, the CDR3 is TGTGCCTGGAGAGAAGACAGCTTTAGAAATGAAAAACTGTTTTTT. This codes for CAWREDSFRNEKLFF. The V call is TRBV30, the J call TRBJ1-4; TRBD1 might be the D (5 bases). Between the trimmed V and J ends, which lost 3 bases and 5 bases, there was a span of 16 bases. Germline CDR1 is GTSNPN and CDR2 is SVGIG (reference sequence). CDR3 length: 15 residues.

The rearrangement uses TRBV6-4 and TRBJ1-1; 7 bases are a match to TRBD1. The V segment lost 7 bases and the J segment 4 bases; nucleotides outside the gene matches: 9. Germline CDR1 reads MRHNA; CDR2 reads SNTAGT. The CDR3 sequence is 14 residues long. CDR3 sequence: CASTPDRASTEAFF. The CDR3 DNA reads TGTGCCAGCACCCCCGACAGGGCGAGCACTGAAGCTTTCTTT.

The chain combines TRBV12-3 or TRBV12-4 with TRBJ1-2, with D perhaps matching TRBD1 (5 bases). V gave up 3 bases and J gave up 6 bases, with 11 bases separating them. The CDR3 runs to 13 residues. The chain's CDR3 is CASSFSGVDGYTF. The CDR3 bases are TGTGCCAGCAGTTTTTCGGGGGTGGATGGCTACACCTTC.

The chain has TRBV19 and TRBJ2-7; TRBD1 agrees at 9 bases. After removal of 4 bases from V and 2 bases from J, the junction contained 9 bases not matched to a gene. This CDR3 region has 16 residues. Germline CDR1 is LNHDA and CDR2 is SQIVND (reference sequence). CDR3 in amino acids: CASSTPRDRAPYEQYF. As DNA, the CDR3 is TGTGCCAGTAGTACTCCCCGGGACAGGGCCCCCTACGAGCAGTACTTC.

The gene calls are TRBV7-2 and TRBJ1-6; D is ambiguous. This CDR3 comprises 14 residues. Trimming took 1 base from V and 4 from J, leaving 5 bases between them. From germline, CDR1 is SGHTA and CDR2 FQGNSA. The DNA for the CDR3 is TGTGCCAGCAGCTTAGTCCGTTATAATTCACCCCTCCACTTT. It is translated as CASSLVRYNSPLHF. The full variable domain, completed using reference TRBV7-2 and TRBJ1-6, is GAGVSQSPSNKVTEKGKDVELRCDPISGHTALYWYRQSLGQGLEFLIYFQGNSAPDKSGLPSDRFSAERTGGSVSTLTIQRTQQEDSAVYLCASSLVRYNSPLHFGNGTRLTVT.